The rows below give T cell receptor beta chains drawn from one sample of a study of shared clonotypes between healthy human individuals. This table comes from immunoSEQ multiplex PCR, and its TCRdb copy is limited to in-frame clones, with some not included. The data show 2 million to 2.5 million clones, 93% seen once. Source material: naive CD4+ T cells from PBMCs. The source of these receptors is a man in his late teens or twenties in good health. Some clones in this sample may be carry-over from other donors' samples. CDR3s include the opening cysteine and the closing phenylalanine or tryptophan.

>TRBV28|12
CATKRSYNEQFF
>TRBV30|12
CAWSGESETQYF
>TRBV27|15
CASSFRDTISYEQYF
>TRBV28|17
CASSFFSVEGEGTEAFF
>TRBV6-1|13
CASSEAGSYGYTF
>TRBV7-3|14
CASSLSRGANEQFF
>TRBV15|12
CATSDGNYEQYF
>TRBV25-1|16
CASSESGVGGTYEQYF
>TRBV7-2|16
CASSPARLAGVGTQYF
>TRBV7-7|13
CASSTWNSDTQYF
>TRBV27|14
CATTGRPNTGELFF
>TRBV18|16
CASSSGAGGSGNTIYF
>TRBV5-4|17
CASSWGDWGRLRGEQFF
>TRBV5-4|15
CASSSGTPVSYEQYF
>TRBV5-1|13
CASMGGAPDTQYF
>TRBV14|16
CASSHPGLLGTDTQYF
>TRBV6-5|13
CASRDEGAYEQYF
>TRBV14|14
CASRRTGNYNEQFF
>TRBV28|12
CASSLGYNEQFF
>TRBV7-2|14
CASTTVGGGNIQYF
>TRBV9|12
CASSVDSDEQFF
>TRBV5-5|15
CASSLGPLMNTEAFF
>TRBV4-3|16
CASSQGWKYANYGYTF
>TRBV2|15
CASSELRLANYGYTF
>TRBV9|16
CASSPLSGRQAYGYTF
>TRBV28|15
CASSMRALAGNTIYF
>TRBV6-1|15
CASSPARVPNQPQHF
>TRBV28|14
CASRGTGQNSPLHF
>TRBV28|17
CASSPEYNRYSNQPQHF
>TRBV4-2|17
CASSQDLGEGYSYGYTF
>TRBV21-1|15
CASNSRGRALNEQYF
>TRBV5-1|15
CASSPSPLMNTEAFF
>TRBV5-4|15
CASSLARAGRYEQFF
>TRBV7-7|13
CASSILDQETQYF
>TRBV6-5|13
CASSYPGGAEQFF
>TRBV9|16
CASSVGSGSIGETQYF
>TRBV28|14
CASSFRRGGYGYTF
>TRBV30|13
CAWSFTGTETQYF
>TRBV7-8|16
CASSLVPGGVTDTQYF
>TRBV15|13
CATTFSGANVLTF
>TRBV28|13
CASGDTSSYEQYF
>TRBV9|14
CASSVTSETYEQYF
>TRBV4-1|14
CASSQGGREYEQYF
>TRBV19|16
CASSPGTLGDTGELFF
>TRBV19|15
CASSAVNRASQPQHF
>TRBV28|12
CASMRGSYEQFF
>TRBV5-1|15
CASSLDLVGSDTQYF
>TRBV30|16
CAWRPRTSGSQGEQFF
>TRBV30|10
CAWYDNEQFF
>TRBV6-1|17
CASSENHGTSGNNEQFF
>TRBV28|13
CASKRAANTEAFF
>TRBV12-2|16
CASRLASSGRFHEQYF
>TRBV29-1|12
CSVKGRPDEQYF
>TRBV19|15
CASSINLHGSYEQYF
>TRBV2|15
CASSGAGRNTGELFF